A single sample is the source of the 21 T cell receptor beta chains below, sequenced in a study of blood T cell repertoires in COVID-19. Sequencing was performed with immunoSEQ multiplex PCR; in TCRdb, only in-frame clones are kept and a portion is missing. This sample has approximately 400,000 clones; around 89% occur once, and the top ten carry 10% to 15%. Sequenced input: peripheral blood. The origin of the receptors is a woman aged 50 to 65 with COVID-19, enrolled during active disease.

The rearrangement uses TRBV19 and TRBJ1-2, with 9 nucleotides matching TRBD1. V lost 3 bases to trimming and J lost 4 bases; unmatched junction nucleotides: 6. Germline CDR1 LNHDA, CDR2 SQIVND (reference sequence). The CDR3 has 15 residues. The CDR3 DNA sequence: TGTGCCAGTAGTATCGGGGACAGGGACGCCTATGGCTACACCTTC. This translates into CASSIGDRDAYGYTF.

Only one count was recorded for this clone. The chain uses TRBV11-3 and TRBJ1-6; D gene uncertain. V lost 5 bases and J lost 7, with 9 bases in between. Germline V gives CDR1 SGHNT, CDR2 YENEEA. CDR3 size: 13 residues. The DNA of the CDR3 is TGTGCCAGCAGCGACGGGTTGAATTCACCCCTCCACTTT. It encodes CASSDGLNSPLHF.

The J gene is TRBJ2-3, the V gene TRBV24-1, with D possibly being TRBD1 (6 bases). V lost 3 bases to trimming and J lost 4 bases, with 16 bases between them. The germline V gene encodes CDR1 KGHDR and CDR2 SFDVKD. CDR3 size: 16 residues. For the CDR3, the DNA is TGTGCCACCAGTGATCCAGACAGGATCCCCCCAGATACGCAGTATTTT. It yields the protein CATSDPDRIPPDTQYF.

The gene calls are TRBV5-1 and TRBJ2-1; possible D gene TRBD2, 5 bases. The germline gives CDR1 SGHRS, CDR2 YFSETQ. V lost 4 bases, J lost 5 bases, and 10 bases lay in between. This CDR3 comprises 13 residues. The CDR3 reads CASSMASNNEQFF. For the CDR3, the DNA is TGCGCCAGCAGCATGGCTAGCAACAATGAGCAGTTCTTC.

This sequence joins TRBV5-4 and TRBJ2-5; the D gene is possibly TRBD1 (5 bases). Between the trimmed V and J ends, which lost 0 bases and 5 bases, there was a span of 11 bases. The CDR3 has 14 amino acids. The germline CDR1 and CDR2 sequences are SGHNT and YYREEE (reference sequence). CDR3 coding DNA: TGTGCCAGCAGCTTGGAAGGGGTCGGGGAGACCCAGTACTTC. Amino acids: CASSLEGVGETQYF.

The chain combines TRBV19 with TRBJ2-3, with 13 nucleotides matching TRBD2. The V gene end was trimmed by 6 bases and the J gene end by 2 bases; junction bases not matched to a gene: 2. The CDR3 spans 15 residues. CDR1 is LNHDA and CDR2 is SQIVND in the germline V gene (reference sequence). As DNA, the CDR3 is TGTGCCAGTAGGACTAGCGGGGGGTACACAGATACGCAGTATTTT. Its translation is CASRTSGGYTDTQYF.

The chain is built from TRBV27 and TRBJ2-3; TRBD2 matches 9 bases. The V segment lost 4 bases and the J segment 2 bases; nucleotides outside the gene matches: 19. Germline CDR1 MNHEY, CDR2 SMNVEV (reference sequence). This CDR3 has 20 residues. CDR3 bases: TGTGCCAGCAGTTCAACTGCCTCGTTTGTGCGGGGGGGTTACACAGATACGCAGTATTTT. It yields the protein CASSSTASFVRGGYTDTQYF.

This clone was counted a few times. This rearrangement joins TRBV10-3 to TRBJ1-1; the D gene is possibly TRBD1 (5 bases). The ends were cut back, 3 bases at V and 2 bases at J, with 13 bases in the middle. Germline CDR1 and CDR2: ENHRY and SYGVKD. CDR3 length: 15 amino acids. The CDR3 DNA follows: TGTGCCATCAGTGATAGGACACACGCTAACACTGAAGCTTTCTTT. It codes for CAISDRTHANTEAFF.

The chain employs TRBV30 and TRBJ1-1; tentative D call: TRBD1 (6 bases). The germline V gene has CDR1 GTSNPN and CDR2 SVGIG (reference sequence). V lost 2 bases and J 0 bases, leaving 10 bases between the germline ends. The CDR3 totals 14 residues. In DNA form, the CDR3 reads TGTGCCTGGAGTCGGGACACTCTGAACACTGAAGCTTTCTTT. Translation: CAWSRDTLNTEAFF.

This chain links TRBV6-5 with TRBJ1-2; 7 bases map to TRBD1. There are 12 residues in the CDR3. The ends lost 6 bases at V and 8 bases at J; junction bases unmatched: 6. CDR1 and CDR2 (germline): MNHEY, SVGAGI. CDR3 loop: CASSTGAGGYTF. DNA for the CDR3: TGTGCCAGCAGCACAGGGGCCGGGGGCTACACCTTC.

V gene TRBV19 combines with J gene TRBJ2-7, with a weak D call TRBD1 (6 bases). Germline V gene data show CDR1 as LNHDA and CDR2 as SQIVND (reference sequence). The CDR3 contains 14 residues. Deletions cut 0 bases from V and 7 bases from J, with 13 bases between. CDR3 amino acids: CASSIEQGFGEQYF. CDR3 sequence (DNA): TGTGCCAGTAGTATAGAACAGGGTTTTGGGGAGCAGTACTTC.

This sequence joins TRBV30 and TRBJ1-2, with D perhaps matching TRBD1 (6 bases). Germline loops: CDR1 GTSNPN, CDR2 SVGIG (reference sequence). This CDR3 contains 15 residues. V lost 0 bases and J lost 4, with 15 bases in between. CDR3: CAWSVQRGIIYGYTF. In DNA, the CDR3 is TGTGCCTGGAGTGTACAAAGGGGGATTATCTATGGCTACACCTTC.

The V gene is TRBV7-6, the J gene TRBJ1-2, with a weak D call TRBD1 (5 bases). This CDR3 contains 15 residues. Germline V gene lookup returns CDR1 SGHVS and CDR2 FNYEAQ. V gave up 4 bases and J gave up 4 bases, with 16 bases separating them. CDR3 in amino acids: CASSYLPGDSYGYTF. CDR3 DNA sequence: TGTGCCAGCAGCTATCTTCCCGGGGACTCCTATGGCTACACCTTC.

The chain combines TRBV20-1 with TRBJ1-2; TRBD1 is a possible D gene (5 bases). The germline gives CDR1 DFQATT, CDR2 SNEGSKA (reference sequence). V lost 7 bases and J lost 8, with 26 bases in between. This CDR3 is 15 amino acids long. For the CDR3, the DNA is TGCAGTGTTAGTAGTAGACCCCCCGGAGGGGAAGGCTACACCTTC. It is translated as CSVSSRPPGGEGYTF.

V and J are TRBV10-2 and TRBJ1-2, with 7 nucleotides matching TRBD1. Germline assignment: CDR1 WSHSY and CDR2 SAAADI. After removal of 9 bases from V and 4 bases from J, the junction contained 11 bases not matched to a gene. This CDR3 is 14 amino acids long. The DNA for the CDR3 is TGCGCCAGTCGGGGACAGCCAGGCGTCTATGGCTACACCTTC. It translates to CASRGQPGVYGYTF.

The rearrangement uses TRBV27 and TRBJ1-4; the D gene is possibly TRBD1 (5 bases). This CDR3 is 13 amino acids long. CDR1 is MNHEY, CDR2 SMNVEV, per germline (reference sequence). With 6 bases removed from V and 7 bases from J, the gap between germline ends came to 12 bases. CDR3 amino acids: CASRGRVGEKLFF. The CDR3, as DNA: TGTGCCAGCAGGGGCAGGGTCGGTGAAAAACTGTTTTTT.

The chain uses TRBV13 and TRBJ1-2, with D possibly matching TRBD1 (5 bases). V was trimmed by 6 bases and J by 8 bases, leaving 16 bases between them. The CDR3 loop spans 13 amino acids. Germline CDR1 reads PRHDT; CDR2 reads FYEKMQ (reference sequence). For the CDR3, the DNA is TGTGCCAGCAGTTTGGTGGGGGGTTACGGCTACACCTTC. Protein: CASSLVGGYGYTF.

CDR3 residues: CASGDRESPPRKLFF. The CDR3 DNA is TGTGCCAGCGGCGACAGGGAAAGTCCCCCGCGAAAACTGTTTTTT. The V gene is TRBV7-9, the J gene TRBJ1-4, with TRBD1 matching over 7 bases. Trimming took 8 bases from V and 10 from J; bases not matched to a gene: 16. This CDR3 has 15 residues. The germline gives CDR1 SEHNR, CDR2 FQNEAQ (reference sequence).

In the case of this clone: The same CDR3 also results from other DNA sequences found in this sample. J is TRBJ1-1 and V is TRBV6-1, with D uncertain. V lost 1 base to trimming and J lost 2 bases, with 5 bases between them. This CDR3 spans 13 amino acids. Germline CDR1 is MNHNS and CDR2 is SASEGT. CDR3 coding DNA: TGTGCCAGCAGTGAAGGGGCTAACACTGAAGCTTTCTTT. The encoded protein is CASSEGANTEAFF.

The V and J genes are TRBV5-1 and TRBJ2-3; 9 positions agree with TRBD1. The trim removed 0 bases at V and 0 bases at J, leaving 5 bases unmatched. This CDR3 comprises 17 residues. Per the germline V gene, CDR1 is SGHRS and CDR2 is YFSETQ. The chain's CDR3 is CASSLGGGTGSTDTQYF. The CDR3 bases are TGCGCCAGCAGCTTGGGAGGCGGGACAGGGAGCACAGATACGCAGTATTTT.

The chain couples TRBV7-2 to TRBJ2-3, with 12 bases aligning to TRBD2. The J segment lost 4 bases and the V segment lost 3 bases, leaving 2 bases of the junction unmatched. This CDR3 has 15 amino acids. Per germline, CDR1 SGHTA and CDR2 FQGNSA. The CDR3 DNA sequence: TGTGCCAGCAGCTTCTCTAGCGGGGGGGCAGATACGCAGTATTTT. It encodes CASSFSSGGADTQYF.